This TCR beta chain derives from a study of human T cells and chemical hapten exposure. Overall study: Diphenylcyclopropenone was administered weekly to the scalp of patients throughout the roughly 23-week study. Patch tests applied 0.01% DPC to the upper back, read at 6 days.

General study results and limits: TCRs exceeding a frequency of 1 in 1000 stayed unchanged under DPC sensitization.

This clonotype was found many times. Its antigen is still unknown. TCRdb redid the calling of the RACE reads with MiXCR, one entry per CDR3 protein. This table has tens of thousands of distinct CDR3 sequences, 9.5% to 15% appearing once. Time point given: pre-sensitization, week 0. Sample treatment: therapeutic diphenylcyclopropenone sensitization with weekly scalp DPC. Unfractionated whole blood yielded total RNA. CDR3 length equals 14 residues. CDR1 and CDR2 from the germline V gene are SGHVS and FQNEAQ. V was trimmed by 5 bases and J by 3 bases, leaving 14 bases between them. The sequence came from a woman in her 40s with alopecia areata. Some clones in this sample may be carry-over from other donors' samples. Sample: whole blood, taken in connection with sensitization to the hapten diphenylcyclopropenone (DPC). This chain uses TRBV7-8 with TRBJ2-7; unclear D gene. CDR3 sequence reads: CASSPVPTIYEQYF. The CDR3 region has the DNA TGTGCCAGCAGCCCAGTCCCCACAATCTACGAGCAGTACTTC.